This T cell receptor (beta chain) was sequenced during a study of shared clonotypes between healthy human individuals. Germline V gene lookup returns CDR1 LNHNV and CDR2 YYDKDF (reference sequence). The V and J ends lost 4 bases and 9 bases respectively, with 15 bases between them. The CDR3 is made up of 13 amino acids. Sequenced by immunoSEQ multiplex PCR; TCRdb stores in-frame clones only, minus some. The sample carries fewer than 400,000 clones, around 72% recorded once. Remarks on this clone: Its antigen is unknown.

Findings and caveats of the study: The authors expected sequencing depth to affect clonotype sharing among donors.

Into CD45RA+ naive and CD45RA-negative memory subsets, the CD4+ cells were split. The clonotype comes from a man aged 30 to 39 in good health. Sequenced material: memory CD4+ T cells sorted from blood. Subset indicated: CD45RA-negative fraction. V gene TRBV15 combines with J gene TRBJ1-2; possibly TRBD1 for D (5 bases). The CDR3 DNA sequence: TGTGCCACCAGCACGCGGGGGGAAGGACGCTACACCTTC. Translation gives CATSTRGEGRYTF.